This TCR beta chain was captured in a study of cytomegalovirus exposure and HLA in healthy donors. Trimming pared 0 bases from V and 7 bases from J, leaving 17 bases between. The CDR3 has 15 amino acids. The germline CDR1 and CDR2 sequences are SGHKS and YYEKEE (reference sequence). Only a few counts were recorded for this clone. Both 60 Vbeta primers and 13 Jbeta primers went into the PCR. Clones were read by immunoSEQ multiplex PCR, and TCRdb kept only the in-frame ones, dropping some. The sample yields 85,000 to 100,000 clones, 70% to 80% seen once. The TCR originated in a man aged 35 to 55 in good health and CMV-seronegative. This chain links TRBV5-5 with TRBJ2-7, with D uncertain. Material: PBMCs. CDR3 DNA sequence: TGTGCCAGCAGCTTGGGCAGGAAGCTCTCGTGGGAGCAGTACTTC. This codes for CASSLGRKLSWEQYF.